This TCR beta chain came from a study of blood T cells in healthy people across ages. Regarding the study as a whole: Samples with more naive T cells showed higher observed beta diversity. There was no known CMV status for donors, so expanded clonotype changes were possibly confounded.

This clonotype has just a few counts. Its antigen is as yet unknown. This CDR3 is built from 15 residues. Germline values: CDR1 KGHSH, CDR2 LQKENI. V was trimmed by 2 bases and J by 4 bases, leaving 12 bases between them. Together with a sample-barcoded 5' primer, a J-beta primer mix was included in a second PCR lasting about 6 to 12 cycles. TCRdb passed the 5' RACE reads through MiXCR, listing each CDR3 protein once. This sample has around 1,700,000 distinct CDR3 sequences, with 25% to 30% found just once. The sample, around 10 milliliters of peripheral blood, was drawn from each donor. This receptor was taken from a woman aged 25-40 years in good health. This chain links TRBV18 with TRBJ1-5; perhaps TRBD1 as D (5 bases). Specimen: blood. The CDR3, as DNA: TGTGCCAGCTCACCAAGGGACCAAACTAATCAGCCCCAGCATTTT. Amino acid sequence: CASSPRDQTNQPQHF. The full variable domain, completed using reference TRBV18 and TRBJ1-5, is NAGVMQNPRHLVRRRGQEARLRCSPMKGHSHVYWYRQLPEEGLKFMVYLQKENIIDESGMPKERFSAEFPKEGPSILRIQQVVRGDSAAYFCASSPRDQTNQPQHFGDGTRLSIL.